This TCR beta chain originates from a study of vaccination and CD4 T cells after COVID-19. Study overall: Control cultures received a CEFX pool, an HIV-1 Nef pool, or no peptide.

Treatment given: roughly ten-day PBMC culture with coronavirus spike peptide pools or control peptides (ViraFEST assay). In the ViraFEST assay, peptide-pool expansion preceded TCR sequencing of expanded clonotypes. Dates of PCR positivity, March to December 2020, preceded the US Alpha, Beta and Delta variants. This CDR3 is built from 14 residues. Germline CDR1 MNHNS, CDR2 SASEGT. Trimming cost V 8 bases and J 2 bases, with 14 bases left between them. The Oncomine TCR Beta short-read assay was applied to DNA of cultured CD4+ T cells. TCRdb itself ran the PCR reads through MiXCR, one entry per CDR3 protein. The data hold 16,000 or so distinct CDR3 sequences, with 45% to 60% observed a single time. On this clonotype: Its target is unknown.

Findings of the study overall: Among convalescent patients, a median approximately 86% of reactive clones emerged only after vaccination.

V gene TRBV6-1 combines with J gene TRBJ2-3; D perhaps matches TRBD1 (5 bases). The receptor's source is a human donor who had recovered from COVID-19. Sequencing was performed on CD4+ T cells from blood, cultured in vitro. CDR3 protein: CASALQGVTDTQYF. For the CDR3, the DNA is TGTGCCAGCGCTCTTCAAGGGGTCACAGATACGCAGTATTTT.